These 18 T cell receptor beta chains were all obtained from the same sample, sequenced in a study of T cells after yellow fever vaccination. Using its own MiXCR run on the 5' RACE reads, TCRdb lists one record per CDR3 protein. The sample has 400,000 to 450,000 distinct CDR3 sequences; around 20% are singletons. Sample: PBMCs, taken before the yellow fever booster vaccination. All receptors derive from a man aged 18-30 years who received the YFV17D yellow fever vaccine.

This clonotype was observed a handful of times. J is TRBJ2-1 and V is TRBV9; TRBD2 is a possible D gene (6 bases). V was clipped by 4 bases and J by 7 bases, with 12 bases between them. Germline V lookup: CDR1 SGDLS, CDR2 YYNGEE. The CDR3 has 13 residues. The CDR3 protein is CASSPLRENEQFF. In DNA form, the CDR3 reads TGTGCCAGCAGCCCTCTCCGGGAGAATGAGCAGTTCTTC.

This clonotype has only a few counts. The rearrangement uses TRBV24-1 and TRBJ2-3; 9 positions match TRBD1. V gave up 3 bases and J gave up 3 bases; unmatched junction bases: 6. In germline, CDR1 is KGHDR, CDR2 SFDVKD. The CDR3 runs to 16 residues. The CDR3: CATSDDGGQGTDTQYF. CDR3 sequence (DNA): TGTGCCACCAGTGATGATGGTGGACAGGGGACAGATACGCAGTATTTT.

The genes are TRBV6-2 or TRBV6-3 and TRBJ2-5; tentative D call: TRBD1 (6 bases). The CDR3 is 16 residues long. Germline V lookup: CDR1 MNHEY, CDR2 SVGEGT. The ends were cut back, 7 bases at V and 4 bases at J, with 22 bases in the middle. The CDR3 DNA is TGTGCCAGCATGAACACCCCCCAGGGGACGGGAGAGACCCAGTACTTC. It is translated as CASMNTPQGTGETQYF.

The V gene is TRBV11-2, the J gene TRBJ2-5; D is unclear. CDR1 and CDR2 (germline): SGHAT, FQNNGV. V lost 4 bases to trimming and J lost 0 bases, with 6 bases between them. The CDR3 is made up of 13 amino acids. CDR3 region: CASSSSNQETQYF. The DNA for the CDR3 is TGTGCCAGCAGCTCCTCAAACCAAGAGACCCAGTACTTC. Full variable domain (missing parts from reference TRBV11-2 and TRBJ2-5): EAGVAQSPRYKIIEKRQSVAFWCNPISGHATLYWYQQILGQGPKLLIQFQNNGVVDDSQLPKDRFSAERLKGVDSTLKIQPAKLEDSAVYLCASSSSNQETQYFGPGTRLLVL.

The rearrangement uses TRBV5-5 and TRBJ2-4; no firm D call. The germline V gene encodes CDR1 SGHKS and CDR2 YYEKEE (reference sequence). V gave up 1 base and J gave up 2 bases, with 7 bases separating them. The CDR3 sequence is 14 residues long. Written as DNA, the CDR3 is TGTGCCAGCAGCTTGCTTATTTCCAAAAACATTCAGTACTTC. It encodes CASSLLISKNIQYF.

This clonotype was counted only a few times. V usage is TRBV9 and J usage is TRBJ2-1; possibly TRBD1 for D (6 bases). V was cut by 4 bases and J by 7 bases, with 18 bases left in between. Per germline, CDR1 SGDLS and CDR2 YYNGEE. The CDR3 is 15 amino acids. The DNA of the CDR3 is TGTGCCAGCAGCCCTAGGGCAGGGGTCGGAAATGAGCAGTTCTTC. It specifies CASSPRAGVGNEQFF.

V gene TRBV7-2 combines with J gene TRBJ2-3, with TRBD1 as a possible D gene (6 bases). The CDR3 sequence is 17 residues long. Germline lookup yields CDR1 SGHTA and CDR2 FQGNSA. V was clipped by 1 base and J by 4 bases, with 18 bases between them. CDR3 DNA: TGTGCCAGCAGCTTAGAAGGCCCCATGGCAGGGGCAGATACGCAGTATTTT. It translates to CASSLEGPMAGADTQYF.

Only one count was recorded for this clonotype. The CDR3 loop reads CASSYPEEQFF. DNA of the CDR3: TGTGCCAGCAGTTACCCCGAGGAGCAGTTCTTC. This sequence joins TRBV6-2 or TRBV6-3 and TRBJ2-1; no clear D. This CDR3 is 11 amino acids long. V gave up 2 bases and J gave up 10 bases, with 6 bases separating them. The germline V gene encodes CDR1 MNHEY and CDR2 SVGEGT.

This clonotype was seen a few times. The chain joins TRBV9 to TRBJ2-3; D is uncertain. The CDR3 consists of 12 residues. The V end lost 3 bases, the J end lost 5 bases, and 7 bases lay between the germline ends. Germline V lookup: CDR1 SGDLS, CDR2 YYNGEE. The CDR3 DNA reads as TGTGCCAGCAGCGGGGATGGAGATACGCAGTATTTT. Amino acid sequence: CASSGDGDTQYF.

V is TRBV11-2 and J is TRBJ2-5; D ambiguous. Germline lookup yields CDR1 SGHAT and CDR2 FQNNGV. The CDR3 has 15 amino acids. The ends were cut back, 0 bases at V and 1 base at J, with 9 bases in the middle. CDR3 nucleotide sequence: TGTGCCAGCAGCTTAGATCTGGGCCTCCAAGAGACCCAGTACTTC. It codes for CASSLDLGLQETQYF.

This clonotype was counted ten times or more. This chain joins TRBV4-1 and TRBJ1-5; 8 positions agree with TRBD1. In germline, CDR1 is MGHRA, CDR2 YSYEKL. The CDR3 sequence is 18 residues long. The ends lost 4 bases at V and 2 bases at J; junction bases unmatched: 13. The CDR3 sequence: CASSRQGLAGVGNQPQHF. The CDR3 DNA reads as TGCGCCAGCAGCCGACAGGGGTTAGCAGGGGTGGGCAATCAGCCCCAGCATTTT.

The V call is TRBV11-3, the J call TRBJ2-7; D possibly uses TRBD1 or TRBD2 (5 bases each). Germline CDR1 is SGHNT and CDR2 is YENEEA. The CDR3 length is 15 residues. The V and J ends lost 6 bases and 2 bases respectively, with 17 bases between them. CDR3 in amino acids: CASSEGPLLPYEQYV. In DNA, the CDR3 is TGTGCCAGCAGTGAGGGGCCACTTCTCCCCTACGAGCAGTACGTC.

CDR3 sequence: CATSGPPSGTDTQYF. The CDR3 bases are TGTGCCACCAGTGGCCCCCCATCGGGGACAGATACGCAGTATTTT. The genes are TRBV24-1 and TRBJ2-3; the D gene is possibly TRBD2 (5 bases). This CDR3 is 15 amino acids long. Germline V gene lookup returns CDR1 KGHDR and CDR2 SFDVKD. Trimming stripped 5 bases from V and 3 bases from J, with 14 bases between.

The rearrangement joins TRBV7-2 to TRBJ2-5; 9 nucleotides line up with TRBD1. V was clipped by 3 bases and J by 5 bases; unmatched bases: 7. Germline V lookup: CDR1 SGHTA, CDR2 FQGNSA. The CDR3 is 15 residues long. The CDR3 loop reads CASSFNRGLGETQYF. CDR3 DNA sequence: TGTGCCAGCAGCTTTAACAGGGGGCTAGGGGAGACCCAGTACTTC.

This clonotype has more than one count but fewer than ten. CDR3 in DNA: TGCGCCAGCAGGTCAGGGATGAACACTGAAGCTTTCTTT. It encodes CASRSGMNTEAFF. V is TRBV5-1 and J is TRBJ1-1, with D possibly being TRBD1 (5 bases). The germline gives CDR1 SGHRS, CDR2 YFSETQ. CDR3 length: 13 amino acids. Trimming removed 5 bases from V and 0 bases from J, with 8 bases in between.

This clonotype appeared a few times. The chain couples TRBV7-9 to TRBJ2-7; 9 bases map to TRBD1. Germline V gives CDR1 SEHNR, CDR2 FQNEAQ (reference sequence). The V and J ends lost 2 bases and 7 bases, in that order; junction bases with no gene match: 6. The CDR3 has 14 amino acids. This CDR3 reads CASSLRDRVEEQYF. CDR3 nucleotide sequence: TGTGCCAGCAGCTTACGGGACAGGGTAGAAGAGCAGTACTTC.

The sample holds a few counts of this clonotype. The V and J genes are TRBV7-3 and TRBJ2-3; 8 bases line up with TRBD2. The CDR3 covers 16 residues. J gave up 6 bases and V 2 bases, and 10 bases lay outside the gene matches. Germline V CDR1 and CDR2: SGHTA, FQGTGA. CDR3 sequence: CASSLRSGGATDTQYF. The CDR3 DNA is TGTGCCAGCAGCTTACGGAGCGGGGGCGCCACGGATACGCAGTATTTT.

This clonotype was seen a few times. The chain joins TRBV9 to TRBJ1-6; a weak D match, TRBD1 (6 bases). V was cut by 4 bases and J by 7 bases, with 15 bases left in between. Per germline, CDR1 SGDLS and CDR2 YYNGEE. The CDR3 contains 15 residues. The CDR3 spells CASSPGGNLNSPLHF. The CDR3 DNA reads TGTGCCAGCAGCCCCGGGGGCAACTTGAATTCACCCCTCCACTTT.